The 2 T cell receptor beta chains in this list originate from one sample, sequenced in a study of CXCR3-negative and CXCR3-positive naive CD8 T cells. Researchers prepared the TRB cDNA libraries using 5' RACE with UMI labels. TCRdb re-called the 5' RACE reads; one entry per CDR3 protein, DNA not given. The table counts under 150,000 distinct CDR3 sequences; about 0.61% lies in the top ten. Antigens of these TCRs are unknown. Study-wide results and limits: CXCR3-positive naive cells had more hydrophobic TRB CDR3s than CXCR3-negative naive cells.

Sequenced sample: naive CXCR3+ CD8+ T cells from blood. Subset meaning: CD45RO-CCR7+CD27+CD95- naive CD8+ T cells expressing CXCR3 (TNR3+). Receptor source: a human donor in good health. Some clones in this sample may be carry-over from other donors' samples.

The V and J genes are TRBV7-2 and TRBJ2-1; TCRdb picks TRBD1, but there is no DNA to check that call. CDR1 and CDR2 from the germline V gene are SGHTA and FQGNSA. This CDR3 comprises 15 residues. The CDR3 region is CASSLDGGLYNEQFF.

The CDR3 protein is CASSLSAQTAPLNEQFF. The genes are TRBV7-7 and TRBJ2-1; checking the TCRdb D call of TRBD1 is not possible without DNA. Germline CDR1 is SSHAT and CDR2 is FNYEAQ (reference sequence). The CDR3 length is 17 residues.